The T cell receptor (beta chain) described here comes from a study of identical twins. MiXCR, run by TCRdb on the 5' RACE reads, gives a single entry per CDR3 protein. The repertoire holds 460,000 or so distinct CDR3 sequences, with 14% as singletons. V lost 4 bases, J lost 7 bases, and 17 bases lay in between. The CDR3 contains 15 residues. The V gene's germline CDR1 is MNHEY and CDR2 SVGEGT. The data were also submitted as part of a second study, on yellow fever vaccine responses in identical twins.

The receptor was isolated from a woman between 18 and 30 years old in good health. The V call is TRBV6-2 or TRBV6-3, the J call TRBJ2-1; perhaps TRBD2 as D (6 bases). The source material was CD4+ T cells sorted from blood. CDR3 sequence reads: CASSSGVLLRNEQFF. The DNA of the CDR3 is TGTGCCAGCAGTTCGGGGGTCCTCTTGAGAAATGAGCAGTTCTTC.